What follows is one TCR beta chain and its context. Its antigen is still unknown. Every participant had a single incident cervical HPV16 infection, and women with prevalent HPV16 infections were excluded. Cervical HPV DNA was detected with MY09/MY11 PCR, and genotyping was done with dot-blot hybridization. Around 14 mL of heparinized blood was centrifuged, after which the buffy coat was aliquoted, frozen at -30 degrees C, and then stored at -80 degrees C. QIAGEN kits were used to extract genomic DNA from buffy coat specimens. The record originates from a study of T cells in women clearing cervical HPV infection (dated by TCRdb to 2017 to 2018). For the wider study: Cases were 25 women with histologically confirmed HPV16-related CIN3 or worse, including a couple of invasive cancers. The roughly 25 controls were women who cleared a single incident HPV16 infection within 12 months without developing precancer or cancer. Blood from cases was drawn at the visit where the lesion was first identified, while blood from controls was drawn once the infection was no longer detected. Among cases, blood sampling occurred a median of around 160 days after lesion detection, with an interquartile range of roughly 85 to 220 days. Because only a few women had HLA typing data, the possibility that HLA type acted as a confounder could not be ruled out. Nested within Costa Rica's Guanacaste HPV Natural History Study, an exploratory proof-of-principle case-control study compared TCR repertoires across cervical HPV16 outcomes. Cases and controls were matched on age within five years and on year of sample collection. Cases had a median age of about 34 years and controls had a median age of around 40, with no significant differences in baseline characteristics. The parent cohort enrolled about 10,000 women aged 18 or older in Guanacaste, Costa Rica, in about 1993 to 1995 and followed the women for less than eight years. As quality controls, five blinded duplicates were added to each group, bringing the total to about 60 samples made up of 50 or so participants and approximately ten replicates. General study outcomes and caveats: Across sequencing depths, CIN3+ cases showed significantly higher TCR repertoire richness than controls, but evenness did not differ between the groups. Because T-cell numbers per sample were unknown, differences in richness could reflect varying T-cell content rather than repertoire biology. The cross-sectional design could not show whether associations preceded infection or resulted from it; effector/memory subsets and HPV-specific T cells were not isolated. Cases were distinguished from controls with an estimated AUC of 0.65 to 0.85 by random forest classifiers combining richness and V gene abundances.

Using the immunoSEQ assay, multiplex PCR amplified TCR beta CDR3 regions from an average of around 1.2 ug of genomic DNA per sample. Primer bias was corrected in the assay by using a complete synthetic TCR repertoire to establish an amplification baseline. The amplicons were sequenced using the Illumina platform. On the authors' methods: Sequence errors were corrected by clustering with frequency ratios and a modified nearest-neighbor algorithm, and the sequences were then analyzed in the immunoSEQ Analyzer using IMGT gene definitions. TCR richness and evenness were averaged over 20 rarefaction repeats at each rarefaction depth, excluding samples with fewer sequences than the depth. Wilcoxon rank sum tests with FDR correction were used to compare relative abundances of V, D and J genes between the groups. In the blinded duplicates, the intraclass correlation was roughly 96% for TCR richness and averaged approximately 82% across 60 to 70 gene segments. In its TCRdb copy, this immuneACCESS table keeps in-frame sequences only and misses some clones. Where compared with another copy, unresolved V genes explain less than half of these, and the others have no known cause. V, J and clone size are those of that table, while D and trimming were read from the DNA. In this sample's table one finds approximately 12,000 clones. The ten largest clonotypes hold about 9.4% of the sample.

The TCR was taken from a woman aged 18 to 75 with a cervical HPV16 infection that either progressed to CIN3+ or cleared (not recorded which). Sequenced input: blood buffy coat.

The CDR3 protein sequence reads: CSARGGGVASTDTQYF. The DNA read from the CDR3 is TGCAGTGCTAGAGGAGGGGGTGTAGCTAGCACAGATACG. Recombination linked TRBV20-1 to TRBJ2-3, with TRBD1 tentatively as D gene (6 bases match). The sequence runs out 3 residues before the end of the CDR3; the remainder is reconstructed from the germline J gene. Cut back by 1 base and 0 bases, the V and J ends lie 14 bases apart. The CDR3 has 16 amino acids, counting the end cysteine and phenylalanine. Of the CDR3's DNA, 39 bases were read; they are in frame from base 1. The germline V gene (reference sequence) supplies CDR1 DFQATT and CDR2 SNEGSKA.